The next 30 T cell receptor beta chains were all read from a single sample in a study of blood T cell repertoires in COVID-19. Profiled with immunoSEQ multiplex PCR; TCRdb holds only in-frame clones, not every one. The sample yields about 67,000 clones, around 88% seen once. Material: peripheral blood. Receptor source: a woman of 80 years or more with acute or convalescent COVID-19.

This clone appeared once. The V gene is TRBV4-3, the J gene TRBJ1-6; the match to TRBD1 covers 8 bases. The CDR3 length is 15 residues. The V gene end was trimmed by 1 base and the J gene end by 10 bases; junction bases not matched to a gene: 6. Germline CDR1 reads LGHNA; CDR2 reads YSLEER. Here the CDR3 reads CASSQGGQGWSPLHF. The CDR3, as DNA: TGCGCCAGCAGCCAAGGCGGACAGGGCTGGTCACCCCTCCACTTT.

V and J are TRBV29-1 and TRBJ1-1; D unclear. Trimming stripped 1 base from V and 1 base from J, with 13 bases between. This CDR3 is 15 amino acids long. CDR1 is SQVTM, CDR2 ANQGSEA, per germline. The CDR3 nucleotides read TGCAGCGTTGAAGTTGCGGGGATGGCGAACACTGAAGCTTTCTTT. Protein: CSVEVAGMANTEAFF.

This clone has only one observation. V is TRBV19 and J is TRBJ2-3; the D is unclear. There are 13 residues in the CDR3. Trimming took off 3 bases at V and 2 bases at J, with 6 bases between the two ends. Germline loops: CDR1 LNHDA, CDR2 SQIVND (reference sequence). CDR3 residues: CASSIILTDTQYF. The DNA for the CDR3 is TGTGCCAGTAGTATTATTCTCACAGATACGCAGTATTTT.

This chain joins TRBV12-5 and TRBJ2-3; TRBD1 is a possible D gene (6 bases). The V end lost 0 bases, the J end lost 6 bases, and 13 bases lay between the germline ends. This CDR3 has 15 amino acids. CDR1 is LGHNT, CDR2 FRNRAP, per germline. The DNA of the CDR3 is TGTGCTAGTGGTTTGGTGTTGGGGGCTCTCGATACGCAGTATTTT. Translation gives CASGLVLGALDTQYF.

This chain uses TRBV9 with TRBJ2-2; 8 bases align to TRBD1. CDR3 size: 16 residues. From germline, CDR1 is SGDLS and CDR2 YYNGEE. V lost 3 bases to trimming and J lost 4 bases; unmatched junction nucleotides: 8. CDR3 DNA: TGTGCCAGCAGCGCAGACAGGGGCACGGTCACCGGGGAGCTGTTTTTT. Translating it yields CASSADRGTVTGELFF.

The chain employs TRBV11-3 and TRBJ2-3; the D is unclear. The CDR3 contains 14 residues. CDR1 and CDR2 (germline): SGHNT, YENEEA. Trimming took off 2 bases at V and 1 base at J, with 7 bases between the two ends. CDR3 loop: CASSLTPGTDTQYF. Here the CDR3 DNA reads TGTGCCAGCAGCTTAACGCCGGGCACAGATACGCAGTATTTT. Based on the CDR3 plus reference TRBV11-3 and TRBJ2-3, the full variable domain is EAGVVQSPRYKIIEKKQPVAFWCNPISGHNTLYWYLQNLGQGPELLIRYENEEAVDDSQLPKDRFSAERLKGVDSTLKIQPAELGDSAVYLCASSLTPGTDTQYFGPGTRLTVL.

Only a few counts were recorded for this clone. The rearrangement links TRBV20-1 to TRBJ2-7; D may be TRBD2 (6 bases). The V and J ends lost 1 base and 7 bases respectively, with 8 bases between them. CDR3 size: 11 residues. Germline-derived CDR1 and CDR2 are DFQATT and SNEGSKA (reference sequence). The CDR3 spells CSARAGGEQYF. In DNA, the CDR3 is TGCAGTGCTAGAGCTGGGGGGGAGCAGTACTTC.

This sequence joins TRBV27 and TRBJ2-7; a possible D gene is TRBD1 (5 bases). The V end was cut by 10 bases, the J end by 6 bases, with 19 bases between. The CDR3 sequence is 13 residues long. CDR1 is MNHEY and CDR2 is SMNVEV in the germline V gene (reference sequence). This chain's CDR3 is CAKLRQGSCEQYF. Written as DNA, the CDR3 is TGTGCCAAACTCCGCCAGGGATCATGCGAGCAGTACTTC.

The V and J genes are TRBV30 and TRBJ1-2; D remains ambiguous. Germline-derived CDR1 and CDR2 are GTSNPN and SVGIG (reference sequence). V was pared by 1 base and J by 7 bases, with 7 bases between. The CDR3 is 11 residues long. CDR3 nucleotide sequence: TGTGCCTGGAGTGGTGAGGGTGGCTACACCTTC. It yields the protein CAWSGEGGYTF. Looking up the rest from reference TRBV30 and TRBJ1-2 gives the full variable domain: SQTIHQWPATLVQPVGSPLSLECTVEGTSNPNLYWYRQAAGRGLQLLFYSVGIGQISSEVPQNLSASRPQDRQFILSSKKLLLSDSGFYLCAWSGEGGYTFGSGTRLTVV.

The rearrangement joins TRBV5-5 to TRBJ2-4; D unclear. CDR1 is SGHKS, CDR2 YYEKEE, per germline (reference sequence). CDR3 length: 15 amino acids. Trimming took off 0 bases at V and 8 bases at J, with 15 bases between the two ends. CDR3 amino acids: CASSLDETYVDIQYF. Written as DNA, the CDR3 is TGTGCCAGCAGCTTGGATGAGACATATGTCGACATTCAGTACTTC.

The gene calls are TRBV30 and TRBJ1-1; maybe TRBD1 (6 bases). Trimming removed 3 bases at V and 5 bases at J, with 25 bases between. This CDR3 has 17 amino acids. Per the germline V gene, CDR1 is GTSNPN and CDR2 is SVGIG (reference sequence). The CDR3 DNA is TGTGCCTGGAGGGAGAATCCGACTTTAAGACAGGTAACTGAAGCTTTCTTT. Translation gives CAWRENPTLRQVTEAFF.

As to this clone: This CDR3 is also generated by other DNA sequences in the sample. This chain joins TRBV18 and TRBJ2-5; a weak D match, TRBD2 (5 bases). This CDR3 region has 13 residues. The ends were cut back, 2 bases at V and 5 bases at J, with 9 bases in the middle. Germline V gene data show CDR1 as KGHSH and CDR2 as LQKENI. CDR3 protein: CASSPGLAETQYF. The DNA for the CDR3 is TGTGCCAGCTCACCAGGGCTAGCTGAGACCCAGTACTTC.

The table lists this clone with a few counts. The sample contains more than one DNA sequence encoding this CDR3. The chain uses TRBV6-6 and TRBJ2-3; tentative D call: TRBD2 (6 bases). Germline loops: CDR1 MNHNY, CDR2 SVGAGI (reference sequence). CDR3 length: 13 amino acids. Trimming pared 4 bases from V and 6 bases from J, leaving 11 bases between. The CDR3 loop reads CASSSTGTDTQYF. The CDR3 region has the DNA TGTGCCAGCAGTTCGACGGGGACTGATACGCAGTATTTT.

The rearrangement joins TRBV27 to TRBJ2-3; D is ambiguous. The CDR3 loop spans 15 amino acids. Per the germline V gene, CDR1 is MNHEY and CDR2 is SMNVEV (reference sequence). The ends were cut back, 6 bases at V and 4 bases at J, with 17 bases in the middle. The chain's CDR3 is CASSRTTLGADTQYF. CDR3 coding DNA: TGTGCCAGCAGCCGAACTACCCTAGGTGCAGATACGCAGTATTTT.

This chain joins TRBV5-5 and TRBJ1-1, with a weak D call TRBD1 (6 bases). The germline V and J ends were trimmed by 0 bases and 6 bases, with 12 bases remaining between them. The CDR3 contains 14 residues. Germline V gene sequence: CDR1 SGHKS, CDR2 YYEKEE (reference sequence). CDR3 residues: CASSLAGGRPEAFF. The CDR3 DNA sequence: TGTGCCAGCAGCTTGGCGGGGGGGCGGCCTGAAGCTTTCTTT. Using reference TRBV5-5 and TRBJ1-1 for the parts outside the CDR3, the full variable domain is DAGVTQSPTHLIKTRGQQVTLRCSPISGHKSVSWYQQVLGQGPQFIFQYYEKEERGRGNFPDRFSARQFPNYSSELNVNALLLGDSALYLCASSLAGGRPEAFFGQGTRLTVV.

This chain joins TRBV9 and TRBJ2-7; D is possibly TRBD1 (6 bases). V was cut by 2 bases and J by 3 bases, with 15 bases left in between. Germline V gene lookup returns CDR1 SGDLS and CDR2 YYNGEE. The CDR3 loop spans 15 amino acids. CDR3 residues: CASSVGQTIDYEQYF. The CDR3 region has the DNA TGTGCCAGCAGCGTCGGACAGACTATAGACTACGAGCAGTACTTC.

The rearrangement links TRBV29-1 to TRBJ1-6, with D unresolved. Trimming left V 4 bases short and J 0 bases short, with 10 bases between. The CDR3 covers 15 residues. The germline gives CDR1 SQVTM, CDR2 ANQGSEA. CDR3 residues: CSVAVGGSYNSPLHF. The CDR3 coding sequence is TGCAGCGTTGCGGTGGGAGGCTCCTATAATTCACCCCTCCACTTT.

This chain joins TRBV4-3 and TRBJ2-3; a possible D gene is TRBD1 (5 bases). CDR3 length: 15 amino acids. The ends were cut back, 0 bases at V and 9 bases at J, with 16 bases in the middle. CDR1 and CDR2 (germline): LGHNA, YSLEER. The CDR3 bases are TGCGCCAGCAGCCAAGATTGGCCGGTCACAGGCACGCAGTATTTT. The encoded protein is CASSQDWPVTGTQYF.

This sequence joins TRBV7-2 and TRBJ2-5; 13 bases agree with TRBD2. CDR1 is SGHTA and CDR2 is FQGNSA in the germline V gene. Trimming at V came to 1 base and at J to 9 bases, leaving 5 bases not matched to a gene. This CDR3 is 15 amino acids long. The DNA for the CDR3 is TGTGCCAGCAGCTTAGTTACTAGCGGGAGGGGGGCCCAGTACTTC. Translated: CASSLVTSGRGAQYF.

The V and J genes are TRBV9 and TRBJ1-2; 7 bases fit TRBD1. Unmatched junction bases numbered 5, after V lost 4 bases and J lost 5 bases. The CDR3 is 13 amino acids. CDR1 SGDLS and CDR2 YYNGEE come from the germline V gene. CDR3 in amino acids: CASSPTGYYGYTF. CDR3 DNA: TGTGCCAGCAGCCCGACAGGGTATTATGGCTACACCTTC.

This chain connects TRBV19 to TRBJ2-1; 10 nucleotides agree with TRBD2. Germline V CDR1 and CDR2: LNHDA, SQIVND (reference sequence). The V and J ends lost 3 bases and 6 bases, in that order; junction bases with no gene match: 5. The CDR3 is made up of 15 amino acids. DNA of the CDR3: TGTGCCAGTAGTATGCCAGCGGGGGGGATCAATGAGCAGTTCTTC. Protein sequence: CASSMPAGGINEQFF.

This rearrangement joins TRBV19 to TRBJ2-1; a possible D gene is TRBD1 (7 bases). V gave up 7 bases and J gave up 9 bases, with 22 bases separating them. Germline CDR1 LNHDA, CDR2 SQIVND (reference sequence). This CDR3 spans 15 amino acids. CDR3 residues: CASKVEGAVRGEQFF. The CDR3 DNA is TGTGCCAGTAAGGTGGAGGGGGCGGTTCGCGGTGAGCAGTTCTTC. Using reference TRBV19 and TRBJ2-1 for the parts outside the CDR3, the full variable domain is DGGITQSPKYLFRKEGQNVTLSCEQNLNHDAMYWYRQDPGQGLRLIYYSQIVNDFQKGDIAEGYSVSREKKESFPLTVTSAQKNPTAFYLCASKVEGAVRGEQFFGPGTRLTVL.

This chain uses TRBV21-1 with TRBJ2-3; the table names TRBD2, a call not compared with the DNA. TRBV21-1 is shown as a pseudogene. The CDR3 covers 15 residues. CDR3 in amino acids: CAIHRLAGSTDTQYF. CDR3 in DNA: TGTGCCATCCACCGGCTAGCGGGATCCACAGATACGCAGTATTTT.

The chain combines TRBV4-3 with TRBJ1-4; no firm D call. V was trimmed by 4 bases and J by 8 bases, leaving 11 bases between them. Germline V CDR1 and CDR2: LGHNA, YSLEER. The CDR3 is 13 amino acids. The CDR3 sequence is CASSPERGEKLFF. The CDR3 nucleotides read TGCGCCAGCAGCCCAGAGCGGGGAGAAAAACTGTTTTTT.

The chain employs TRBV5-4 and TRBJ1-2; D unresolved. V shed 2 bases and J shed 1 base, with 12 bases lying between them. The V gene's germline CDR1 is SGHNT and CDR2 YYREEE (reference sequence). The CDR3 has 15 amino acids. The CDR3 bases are TGTGCCAGCAGCTTCGTGGCAGGCCGTAACTATGGCTACACCTTC. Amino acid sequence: CASSFVAGRNYGYTF.

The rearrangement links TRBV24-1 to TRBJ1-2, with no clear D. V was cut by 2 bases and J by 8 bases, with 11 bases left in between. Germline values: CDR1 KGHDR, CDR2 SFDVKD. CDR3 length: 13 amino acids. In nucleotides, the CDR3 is TGTGCCACCAGTGATTCGCGGGGTGAAGGCTACACCTTC. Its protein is CATSDSRGEGYTF.

This chain's CDR3 is CASSLRAQQPQHF. The CDR3 DNA sequence: TGTGCCAGCAGCTTACGAGCGCAGCAGCCCCAGCATTTT. The rearrangement joins TRBV7-2 to TRBJ1-5; the D is unclear. V was clipped by 2 bases and J by 7 bases, with 9 bases between them. This CDR3 spans 13 amino acids. CDR1 SGHTA and CDR2 FQGNSA come from the germline V gene.

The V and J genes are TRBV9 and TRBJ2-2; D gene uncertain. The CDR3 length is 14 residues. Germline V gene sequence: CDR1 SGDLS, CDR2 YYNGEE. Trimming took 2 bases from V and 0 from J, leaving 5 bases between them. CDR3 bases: TGTGCCAGCAGCGTTTTTACGAACACCGGGGAGCTGTTTTTT. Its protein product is CASSVFTNTGELFF.

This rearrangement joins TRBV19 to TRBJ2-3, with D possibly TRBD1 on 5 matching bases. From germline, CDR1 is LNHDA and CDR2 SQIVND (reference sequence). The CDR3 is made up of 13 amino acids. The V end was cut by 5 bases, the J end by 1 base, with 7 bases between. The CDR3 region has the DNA TGTGCCAGTAGTTGGGGCGGCACAGATACGCAGTATTTT. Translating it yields CASSWGGTDTQYF.

The CDR3 DNA sequence: TGTGCCAGCAGTTTCCTTTGGAACACTGAAGCTTTCTTT. Protein product: CASSFLWNTEAFF. This sequence joins TRBV28 and TRBJ1-1; no clear D gene. Between the trimmed V and J ends, which lost 3 bases and 1 base, there was a span of 6 bases. The CDR3 extends over 13 amino acids. CDR1 and CDR2 from the germline V gene are MDHEN and SYDVKM.